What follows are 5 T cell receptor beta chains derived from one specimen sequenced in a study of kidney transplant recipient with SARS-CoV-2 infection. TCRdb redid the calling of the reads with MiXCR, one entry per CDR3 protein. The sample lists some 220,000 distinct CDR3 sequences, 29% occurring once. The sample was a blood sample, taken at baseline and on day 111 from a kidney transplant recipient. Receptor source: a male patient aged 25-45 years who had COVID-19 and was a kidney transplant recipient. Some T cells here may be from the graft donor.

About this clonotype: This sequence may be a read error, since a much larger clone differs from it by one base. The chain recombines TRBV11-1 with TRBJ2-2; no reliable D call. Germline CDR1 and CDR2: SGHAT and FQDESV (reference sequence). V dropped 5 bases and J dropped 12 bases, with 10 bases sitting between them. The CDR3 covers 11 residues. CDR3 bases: TGTGCCAGCAGCCCCGGACGGAAGCTGTTTTTT. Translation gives CASSPGRKLFF.

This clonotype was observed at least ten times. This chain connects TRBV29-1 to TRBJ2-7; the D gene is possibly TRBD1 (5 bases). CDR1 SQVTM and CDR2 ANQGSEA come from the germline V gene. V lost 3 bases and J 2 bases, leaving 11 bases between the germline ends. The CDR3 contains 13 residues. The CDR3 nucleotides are TGCAGCGTTGATAGAACAGGCACCTACGAGCAGTACTTC. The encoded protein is CSVDRTGTYEQYF.

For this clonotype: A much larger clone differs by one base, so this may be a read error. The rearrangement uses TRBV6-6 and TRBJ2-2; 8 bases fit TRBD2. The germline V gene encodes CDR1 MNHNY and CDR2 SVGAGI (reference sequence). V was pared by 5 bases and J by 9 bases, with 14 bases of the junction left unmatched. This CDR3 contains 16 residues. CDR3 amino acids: CASSPSGLAYARELFF. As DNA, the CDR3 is TGTGCCAGCAGTCCCTCCGGACTAGCTTACGCCAGGGAGCTGTTTTTT.

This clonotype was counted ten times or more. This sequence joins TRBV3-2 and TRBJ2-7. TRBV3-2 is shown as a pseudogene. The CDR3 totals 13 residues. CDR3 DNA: TGTGCCAGCACCTCGACGGTGACCTACGAGCAGTACTTC. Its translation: CASTSTVTYEQYF.

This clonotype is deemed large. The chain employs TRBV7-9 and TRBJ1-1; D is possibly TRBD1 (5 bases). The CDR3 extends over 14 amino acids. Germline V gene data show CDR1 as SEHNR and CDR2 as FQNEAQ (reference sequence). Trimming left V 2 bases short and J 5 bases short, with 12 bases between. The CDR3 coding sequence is TGTGCCAGCAGCTTACGTAGGTGGGGGACTGAAGCTTTCTTT. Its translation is CASSLRRWGTEAFF.